What follows are 13 T cell receptor beta chains derived from one specimen sequenced in a study of shared clonotypes between healthy human individuals. Measured with immunoSEQ multiplex PCR; TCRdb has only the in-frame clones, and not every one. This table has some 1,400,000 clones, around 97% appearing once. The sample consisted of naive CD4+ T cells sorted from blood. Subset of the sample: CD45RA+ positively selected. All receptors come from a man aged 30-40 years in good health.

The rearrangement links TRBV5-8 to TRBJ1-5; TRBD1 is a possible D gene (6 bases). The CDR3 has 14 residues. Trimming took off 1 base at V and 6 bases at J, with 11 bases between the two ends. Germline values: CDR1 SGHTS, CDR2 YDEGEE. CDR3 region: CASSLLGASQPQHF. The CDR3 bases are TGTGCCAGCAGCTTGTTGGGGGCTAGTCAGCCCCAGCATTTT.

This rearrangement joins TRBV28 to TRBJ2-1; 9 bases are shared with TRBD2. CDR1 MDHEN and CDR2 SYDVKM come from the germline V gene. V was pared by 4 bases and J by 2 bases, with 15 bases of the junction left unmatched. The CDR3 contains 19 residues. As DNA, the CDR3 is TGTGCCAGCAGTTCCCTCACCTATAGCGGGAGCAAAACCTACAATGAGCAGTTCTTC. Residues: CASSSLTYSGSKTYNEQFF.

A remark on this clone: Other DNA sequences of this sample code for an identical CDR3. The chain joins TRBV5-1 to TRBJ2-5, with D tentatively TRBD1 (6 bases). The CDR3 length is 14 residues. Trimming shortened V by 0 bases and J by 4 bases, and 10 bases separated the two germline ends. Germline V gene data show CDR1 as SGHRS and CDR2 as YFSETQ. CDR3 amino acids: CASSLATGSETQYF. As DNA, the CDR3 is TGCGCCAGCAGCTTGGCCACAGGGTCAGAGACCCAGTACTTC.

V gene TRBV28 combines with J gene TRBJ2-7; the match to TRBD1 covers 9 bases. CDR1 and CDR2 from the germline V gene are MDHEN and SYDVKM. This CDR3 has 16 amino acids. The V segment lost 5 bases and the J segment 0 bases; nucleotides outside the gene matches: 8. The CDR3 sequence: CASSIAGTGFSYEQYF. The DNA of the CDR3 is TGTGCCAGCAGTATCGCCGGGACAGGGTTCTCCTACGAGCAGTACTTC. The full variable domain, completed using reference TRBV28 and TRBJ2-7, is DVKVTQSSRYLVKRTGEKVFLECVQDMDHENMFWYRQDPGLGLRLIYFSYDVKMKEKGDIPEGYSVSREKKERFSLILESASTNQTSMYLCASSIAGTGFSYEQYFGPGTRLTVT.

This sequence joins TRBV5-1 and TRBJ2-1; the D gene is possibly TRBD2 (6 bases). V was clipped by 6 bases and J by 12 bases, with 25 bases between them. In germline, CDR1 is SGHRS, CDR2 YFSETQ. There are 15 residues in the CDR3. The CDR3 DNA sequence: TGCGCCAGCATTGTTCCCCCCGGGAGACTTAAGCGGCAGTTCTTC. It encodes CASIVPPGRLKRQFF.

The chain has TRBV28 and TRBJ2-1; possible D gene TRBD1, 6 bases. Looked up from germline, CDR1 is MDHEN and CDR2 is SYDVKM. The CDR3 is 16 residues long. The ends were cut back, 3 bases at V and 7 bases at J, with 19 bases in the middle. The CDR3 region is CASSFITGSRRNEQFF. CDR3 nucleotides: TGTGCCAGCAGTTTTATTACAGGGTCTCGCAGGAATGAGCAGTTCTTC.

Only one count was recorded for this clone. The V gene is TRBV5-8, the J gene TRBJ2-1; possibly TRBD2 for D (5 bases). Germline V CDR1 and CDR2: SGHTS, YDEGEE. The CDR3 is 17 residues long. V lost 0 bases and J lost 6, with 19 bases in between. The CDR3 bases are TGTGCCAGCAGCTTGGTGCCCCTCAACGTTCGGGGCAATGAGCAGTTCTTC. Its protein product is CASSLVPLNVRGNEQFF.

This rearrangement joins TRBV6-6 to TRBJ2-1; TRBD1 agrees at 8 bases. With V trimmed by 2 bases and J by 8 bases, 2 bases remained unmatched. The CDR3 length is 13 residues. Germline CDR1 is MNHNY and CDR2 is SVGAGI (reference sequence). The DNA of the CDR3 is TGTGCCAGCAGTTACCAGGGGGCCGATGAGCAGTTCTTC. Protein: CASSYQGADEQFF.

For the CDR3, the DNA is TGTGCCAGCAGCTCTAGCGGGAGTGAGCAGTTCTTC. It codes for CASSSSGSEQFF. The gene calls are TRBV7-2 and TRBJ2-1; 10 nucleotides align to TRBD2. The V gene end was trimmed by 4 bases and the J gene end by 9 bases; junction bases not matched to a gene: 0. Germline CDR1 reads SGHTA; CDR2 reads FQGNSA. The CDR3 has 12 amino acids.

The CDR3 coding sequence is TGTGCCAGCAGTAACTGGACAGGGGGCGAGCAGTACTTC. The encoded protein is CASSNWTGGEQYF. The chain carries TRBV6-5 and TRBJ2-7; 10 nucleotides match TRBD1. Trimming at V came to 5 bases and at J to 6 bases, leaving 4 bases not matched to a gene. Germline loops: CDR1 MNHEY, CDR2 SVGAGI. This CDR3 region has 13 residues.

V gene TRBV7-6 combines with J gene TRBJ2-1, with no clear D. Trimming stripped 4 bases from V and 5 bases from J, with 9 bases between. The germline gives CDR1 SGHVS, CDR2 FNYEAQ. The length of the CDR3 is 13 residues. This chain's CDR3 is CASSSTANNEQFF. The DNA of the CDR3 is TGTGCCAGCAGCTCCACAGCGAACAATGAGCAGTTCTTC.

The chain employs TRBV7-6 and TRBJ2-1; 12 bases are a match to TRBD2. CDR3 length: 17 amino acids. Per germline, CDR1 SGHVS and CDR2 FNYEAQ. Losses at the gene ends were 5 bases for V and 2 bases for J; bases not matched to a gene: 7. CDR3 in DNA: TGTGCCAGCAGCCCCCGGACTAGCGGGATTACCTACAATGAGCAGTTCTTC. The encoded protein is CASSPRTSGITYNEQFF.

V is TRBV18 and J is TRBJ1-5; D is unclear. The ends were cut back, 1 base at V and 0 bases at J, with 10 bases in the middle. The CDR3 is made up of 16 amino acids. Germline CDR1 and CDR2: KGHSH and LQKENI. This chain's CDR3 is CASSPLPAYSNQPQHF. DNA for the CDR3: TGTGCCAGCTCACCACTACCGGCATATAGCAATCAGCCCCAGCATTTT. Full variable domain (outside the CDR3, taken from reference TRBV18 and TRBJ1-5): NAGVMQNPRHLVRRRGQEARLRCSPMKGHSHVYWYRQLPEEGLKFMVYLQKENIIDESGMPKERFSAEFPKEGPSILRIQQVVRGDSAAYFCASSPLPAYSNQPQHFGDGTRLSIL.